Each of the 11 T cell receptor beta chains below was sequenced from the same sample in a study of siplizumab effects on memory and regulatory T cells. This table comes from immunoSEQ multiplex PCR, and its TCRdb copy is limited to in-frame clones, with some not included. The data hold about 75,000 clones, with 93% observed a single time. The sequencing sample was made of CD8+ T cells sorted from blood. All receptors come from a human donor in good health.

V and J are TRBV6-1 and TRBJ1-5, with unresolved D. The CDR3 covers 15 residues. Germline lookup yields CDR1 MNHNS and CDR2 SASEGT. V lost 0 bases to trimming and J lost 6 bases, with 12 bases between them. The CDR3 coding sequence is TGTGCCAGCAGTGAAGCGCTAAAAGGAGTTCAGCCCCAGCATTTT. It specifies CASSEALKGVQPQHF.

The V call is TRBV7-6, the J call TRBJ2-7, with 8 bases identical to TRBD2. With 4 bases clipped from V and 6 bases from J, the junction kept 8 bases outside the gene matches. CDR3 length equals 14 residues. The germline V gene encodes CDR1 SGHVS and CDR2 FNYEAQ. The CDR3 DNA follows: TGTGCCAGCAGCTCCGGGGGGGCCATAGGCGAGCAGTACTTC. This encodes CASSSGGAIGEQYF.

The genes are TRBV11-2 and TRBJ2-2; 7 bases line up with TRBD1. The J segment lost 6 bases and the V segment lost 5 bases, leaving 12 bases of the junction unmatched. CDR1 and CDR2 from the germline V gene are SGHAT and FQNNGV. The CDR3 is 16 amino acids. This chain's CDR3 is CASSQPIRQGPGELFF. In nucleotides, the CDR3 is TGTGCCAGCAGCCAACCCATCCGACAGGGCCCCGGGGAGCTGTTTTTT.

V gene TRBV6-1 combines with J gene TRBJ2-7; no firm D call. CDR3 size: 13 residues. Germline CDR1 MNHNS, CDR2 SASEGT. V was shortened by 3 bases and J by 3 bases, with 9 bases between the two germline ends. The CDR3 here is CASSDPSGYEQYF. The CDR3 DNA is TGTGCCAGCAGTGATCCATCCGGCTACGAGCAGTACTTC.

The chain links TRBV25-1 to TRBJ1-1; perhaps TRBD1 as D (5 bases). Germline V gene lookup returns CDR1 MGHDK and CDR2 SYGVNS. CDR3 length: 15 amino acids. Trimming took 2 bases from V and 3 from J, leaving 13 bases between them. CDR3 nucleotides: TGTGCCAGCAGTGAAACGGGGGACTGGGACACTGAAGCTTTCTTT. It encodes CASSETGDWDTEAFF.

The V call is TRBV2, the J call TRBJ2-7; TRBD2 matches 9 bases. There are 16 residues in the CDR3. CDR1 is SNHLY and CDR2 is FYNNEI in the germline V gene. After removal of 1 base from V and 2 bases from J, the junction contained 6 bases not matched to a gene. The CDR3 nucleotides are TGTGCCAGCAGTGAAGGTAGCGGGGGCGCCACCTACGAGCAGTACTTC. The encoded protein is CASSEGSGGATYEQYF.

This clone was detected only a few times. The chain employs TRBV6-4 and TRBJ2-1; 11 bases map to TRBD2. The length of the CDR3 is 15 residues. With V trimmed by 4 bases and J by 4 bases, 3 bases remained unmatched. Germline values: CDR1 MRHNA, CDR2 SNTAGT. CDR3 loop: CASSASSGGYNEQFF. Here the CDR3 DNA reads TGTGCCAGCAGTGCATCTAGCGGGGGGTACAATGAGCAGTTCTTC.

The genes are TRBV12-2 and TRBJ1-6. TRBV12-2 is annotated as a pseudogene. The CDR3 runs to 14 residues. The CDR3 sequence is CASRLGDNNSPLHF. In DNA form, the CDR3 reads TGTGCAAGTCGCTTGGGGGATAATAATTCACCCCTCCACTTT.

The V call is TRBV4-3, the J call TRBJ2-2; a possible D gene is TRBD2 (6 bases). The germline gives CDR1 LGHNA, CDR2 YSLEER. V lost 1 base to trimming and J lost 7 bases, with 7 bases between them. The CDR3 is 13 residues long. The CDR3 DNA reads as TGCGCCAGCAGCCAAGGGGAGGACGGGGAGCTGTTTTTT. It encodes CASSQGEDGELFF.

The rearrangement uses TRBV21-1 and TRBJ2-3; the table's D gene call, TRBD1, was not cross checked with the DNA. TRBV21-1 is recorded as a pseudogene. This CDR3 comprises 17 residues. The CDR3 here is CASSPGRLRVSTDTQYF. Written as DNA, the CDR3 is TGTGCCAGCAGCCCAGGCCGTCTCCGCGTTAGCACAGATACGCAGTATTTT.

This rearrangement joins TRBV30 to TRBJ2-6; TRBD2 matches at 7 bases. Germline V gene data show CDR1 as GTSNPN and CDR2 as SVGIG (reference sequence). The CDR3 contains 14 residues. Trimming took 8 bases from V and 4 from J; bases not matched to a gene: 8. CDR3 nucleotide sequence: TGTGCCGGACTAGGCGTGATAGGGGCCAACGTCCTGACTTTC. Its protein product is CAGLGVIGANVLTF.